This TCR beta chain was found in a study of blood T cell repertoires in COVID-19. Sequencing used immunoSEQ multiplex PCR; TCRdb keeps in-frame clones, though not all of them. This sample carries around 140,000 clones, around 83% of them seen once, and the ten largest clones take approximately 2.5%. The TCR comes from a human donor with acute or convalescent COVID-19. The donor label of this sample is uncertain. The specimen sequenced was peripheral blood.

This CDR3 is CASSLAGWSTEAFF. In nucleotides, the CDR3 is TGTGCCAGCAGTTTAGCCGGTTGGTCCACTGAAGCTTTCTTT. This chain links TRBV28 with TRBJ1-1; D gene ambiguous. Trimming removed 2 bases from V and 4 bases from J, with 11 bases in between. Germline CDR1 MDHEN, CDR2 SYDVKM. The CDR3 runs to 14 residues.